The next 22 T cell receptor beta chains were all read from a single sample in a study of T cells in Graves' hyperthyroidism and ophthalmopathy. What was amplified from RNA transcripts were TCR beta CDR3 regions. HTBI primers were used for first-round RT-PCR of the TCR CDR3. TCRdb re-derived calls from the multiplex PCR reads in MiXCR, one entry per CDR3 protein. The table includes roughly 530,000 distinct CDR3 sequences, 17% detected once. The sequencing input was blood. These receptors originate from a woman aged 18-30 years with Graves' ophthalmopathy.

CDR3 sequence (DNA): TGTGCCAGCTCCACGCGGGCCCAGCTGAACACCGGGGAGCTGTTTTTT. Translating it yields CASSTRAQLNTGELFF. This chain links TRBV9 with TRBJ2-2, with a possible D match to TRBD2 (5 bases). CDR1 is SGDLS and CDR2 is YYNGEE in the germline V gene. The V and J ends lost 7 bases and 1 base respectively, with 17 bases between them. This CDR3 comprises 16 residues.

The gene calls are TRBV20-1 and TRBJ1-2, with D hard to call. Per the germline V gene, CDR1 is DFQATT and CDR2 is SNEGSKA (reference sequence). V lost 5 bases, J lost 3 bases, and 10 bases lay in between. The CDR3 sequence is 12 residues long. CDR3 sequence reads: CSASQNYYGYTF. The CDR3 DNA reads as TGCAGTGCTTCACAGAACTACTATGGCTACACCTTC.

Turning to this clonotype: With a much larger clone just one base away, this may be a read error. A read error is likely, as this CDR3 ends without the conserved phenylalanine or tryptophan. The chain is built from TRBV27 and TRBJ1-2; no firm D call. This CDR3 contains 11 residues. Germline V gene data show CDR1 as MNHEY and CDR2 as SMNVEV (reference sequence). The V and J ends lost 11 bases and 7 bases respectively, with 14 bases between them. CDR3 bases: TGTGCCGGATTACTAAAGGGTGGCTACACCGTC. Residues: CAGLLKGGYTV.

V usage is TRBV19 and J usage is TRBJ2-2; 8 bases agree with TRBD1. The CDR3 has 16 amino acids. Germline-derived CDR1 and CDR2 are LNHDA and SQIVND (reference sequence). V was pared by 0 bases and J by 12 bases, with 12 bases of the junction left unmatched. The CDR3 DNA reads TGTGCCAGTAGTATAGATTGGGAATTTGGGACAGGAAAGCTGTTTTTT. Encoded protein: CASSIDWEFGTGKLFF.

This clonotype was observed a handful of times. A clone one base away is much larger, so this may be a read error. The CDR3 here is CASSREGTDLNTGAFF. Written as DNA, the CDR3 is TGTGCCAGCAGCCGAGAGGGGACCGACCTTAACACTGGAGCTTTCTTT. This chain uses TRBV28 with TRBJ1-1; possible D gene TRBD1, 5 bases. Germline assignment: CDR1 MDHEN and CDR2 SYDVKM. The CDR3 runs to 16 residues.

V gene TRBV6-5 combines with J gene TRBJ2-2; D unclear. The CDR3 runs to 14 residues. Germline V gene lookup returns CDR1 MNHEY and CDR2 SVGAGI. The V end lost 2 bases, the J end lost 5 bases, and 9 bases lay between the germline ends. This CDR3 is CASSYNNETGELFF. The CDR3 DNA reads TGTGCCAGCAGTTACAACAATGAAACCGGGGAGCTGTTTTTT.

This clonotype was seen a few times. CDR3 DNA sequence: TGTGCCAGCAGTTACGCAGGGCCAGGAGAAAAACTGTTTTTT. Translated: CASSYAGPGEKLFF. The chain couples TRBV6-2 or TRBV6-3 to TRBJ1-4, with D tentatively TRBD1 (5 bases). This CDR3 contains 14 residues. Germline-derived CDR1 and CDR2 are MNHEY and SVGEGT. The V gene lost 2 bases and the J gene lost 8 bases, with 12 bases spanning the gap.

This clonotype was counted ten times or more. V usage is TRBV9 and J usage is TRBJ2-1; TRBD2 matches 7 bases. CDR3 size: 15 residues. V was clipped by 3 bases and J by 0 bases; unmatched bases: 3. Germline assignment: CDR1 SGDLS and CDR2 YYNGEE. Written as DNA, the CDR3 is TGTGCCAGCAGCGCGGGGGGAAGCTCCTACAATGAGCAGTTCTTC. Protein sequence: CASSAGGSSYNEQFF. The whole variable domain, remainder taken from reference TRBV9 and TRBJ2-1, is DSGVTQTPKHLITATGQRVTLRCSPRSGDLSVYWYQQSLDQGLQFLIQYYNGEERAKGNILERFSAQQFPDLHSELNLSSLELGDSALYFCASSAGGSSYNEQFFGPGTRLTVL.

A note on this clonotype: This sequence may be a read error, since a much larger clone differs from it by one base. The chain couples TRBV29-1 to TRBJ2-7; possible D gene TRBD1, 5 bases. Trimming stripped 5 bases from V and 2 bases from J, with 13 bases between. The CDR3 covers 13 residues. Per the germline V gene, CDR1 is SQVTM and CDR2 is ANQGSEA. CDR3 in amino acids: CSVSMQGPYEQYF. In DNA form, the CDR3 reads TGCAGCGTTTCCATGCAGGGCCCCTACGAGCAGTACTTC.

The CDR3 coding sequence is TGTGCCAGCAGTGAATTGTGGGGGGTTGCAGCCGGGGAGCTGTTTTTT. This gives the protein CASSELWGVAAGELFF. The chain combines TRBV6-1 with TRBJ2-2; D possibly corresponds to TRBD2 (6 bases). Trimming removed 2 bases at V and 6 bases at J, with 16 bases between. This CDR3 has 16 amino acids. Germline V gene sequence: CDR1 MNHNS, CDR2 SASEGT.

This clonotype was seen many times. Here the CDR3 reads CASSYGGRMNTEAFF. The CDR3 bases are TGTGCCAGCAGTTACGGGGGCCGGATGAACACTGAAGCTTTCTTT. The rearrangement links TRBV6-5 to TRBJ1-1, with D possibly being TRBD1 (6 bases). This CDR3 region has 15 residues. Germline CDR1 reads MNHEY; CDR2 reads SVGAGI. Between the trimmed V and J ends, which lost 2 bases and 0 bases, there was a span of 10 bases.

This clonotype is a singleton in its sample. The chain joins TRBV5-6 to TRBJ2-1; D is possibly TRBD1 (6 bases). The CDR3 is 17 residues long. Germline CDR1 and CDR2: SGHDT and YYEEEE. Trimming cost V 2 bases and J 6 bases, with 21 bases left between them. DNA of the CDR3: TGTGCCAGCAGCTTTGAACAGGGAATGTCTTGGCTCAATGAGCAGTTCTTC. Protein: CASSFEQGMSWLNEQFF.

Ten or more counts support this clonotype. The gene calls are TRBV30 and TRBJ1-6; D possibly corresponds to TRBD1 (5 bases). CDR1 is GTSNPN and CDR2 is SVGIG in the germline V gene (reference sequence). Trimming shortened V by 1 base and J by 7 bases, and 11 bases separated the two germline ends. This CDR3 is built from 14 residues. The CDR3 DNA follows: TGTGCCTGGAGTGCAGGACACGGCAATTCACCCCTCCACTTT. Amino acid sequence: CAWSAGHGNSPLHF.

V is TRBV2 and J is TRBJ2-3, with 13 nucleotides matching TRBD2. This CDR3 has 19 amino acids. The germline V gene encodes CDR1 SNHLY and CDR2 FYNNEI. The junction had 12 bases not matched to a gene; V was cut back by 5 bases and J by 1 base. CDR3 sequence: CASSPTSGGAMVGTDTQYF. CDR3 bases: TGTGCCAGCAGTCCAACTAGCGGGGGGGCGATGGTCGGCACAGATACGCAGTATTTT.

The chain uses TRBV20-1 and TRBJ2-5, with TRBD2 as a possible D gene (5 bases). The CDR3 covers 15 residues. Germline lookup yields CDR1 DFQATT and CDR2 SNEGSKA (reference sequence). V was clipped by 6 bases and J by 1 base, with 18 bases between them. The CDR3 region is CSAYYLDSRQETQYF. CDR3 DNA sequence: TGCAGTGCCTACTACTTGGACTCACGCCAAGAGACCCAGTACTTC.

The V call is TRBV20-1, the J call TRBJ2-5; the D gene is possibly TRBD1 (6 bases). The V end lost 0 bases, the J end lost 3 bases, and 11 bases lay between the germline ends. The CDR3 consists of 14 residues. Germline V gene lookup returns CDR1 DFQATT and CDR2 SNEGSKA (reference sequence). CDR3 amino acids: CSARDLQGKETQYF. The CDR3 DNA sequence: TGCAGTGCTAGAGATCTACAGGGAAAAGAGACCCAGTACTTC.

Only one count was recorded for this clonotype. The conserved closing phenylalanine or tryptophan is absent in this CDR3, likely reflecting a read error. The J gene is TRBJ1-3, the V gene TRBV11-2; TRBD1 is a possible D gene (5 bases). The CDR3 extends over 14 amino acids. Trimming left V 8 bases short and J 2 bases short, with 13 bases between. Germline CDR1 and CDR2: SGHAT and FQNNGV. CDR3 amino acids: CASVAGITGNTIYS. The CDR3 DNA sequence: TGTGCCAGCGTGGCAGGGATAACTGGAAACACCATATATTCT.

V and J are TRBV20-1 and TRBJ2-2, with TRBD2 matching 9 bases. V was clipped by 0 bases and J by 0 bases; unmatched bases: 2. Germline-derived CDR1 and CDR2 are DFQATT and SNEGSKA (reference sequence). CDR3 length: 16 residues. The CDR3 DNA follows: TGCAGTGCTAGAGATGGCGGGAGGGCGAACACCGGGGAGCTGTTTTTT. It encodes CSARDGGRANTGELFF.

This clonotype was observed a handful of times. The genes are TRBV7-9 and TRBJ2-5; D is uncertain. Trimming left V 7 bases short and J 5 bases short, with 8 bases between. Germline CDR1 is SEHNR and CDR2 is FQNEAQ (reference sequence). There are 11 residues in the CDR3. CDR3 nucleotide sequence: TGTGCCAGCACCGCTGGGGAGACCCAGTACTTC. Translated: CASTAGETQYF. Full variable domain (rest looked up from reference TRBV7-9 and TRBJ2-5): DTGVSQNPRHKITKRGQNVTFRCDPISEHNRLYWYRQTLGQGPEFLTYFQNEAQLEKSRLLSDRFSAERPKGSFSTLEIQRTEQGDSAMYLCASTAGETQYFGPGTRLLVL.

This chain connects TRBV7-9 to TRBJ2-5, with D maybe TRBD1 (5 bases). CDR3 size: 14 residues. V lost 5 bases and J 2 bases, leaving 12 bases between the germline ends. Germline V gene data show CDR1 as SEHNR and CDR2 as FQNEAQ (reference sequence). The CDR3 loop reads CASSLGVVQETQYF. The CDR3 coding sequence is TGTGCCAGCAGCCTAGGGGTGGTTCAAGAGACCCAGTACTTC.

The table lists this clonotype with many counts. The rearrangement joins TRBV28 to TRBJ2-1; 9 positions agree with TRBD1. Unmatched junction bases numbered 12, after V lost 4 bases and J lost 5 bases. Germline V gives CDR1 MDHEN, CDR2 SYDVKM. This CDR3 contains 17 residues. DNA for the CDR3: TGTGCCAGCAGTTCCTCCCCTAACAGGGGGCTACACAATGAGCAGTTCTTC. Its translation is CASSSSPNRGLHNEQFF.

This clonotype came up a few times. The rearrangement links TRBV5-8 to TRBJ2-6; 10 bases map to TRBD2. This CDR3 has 16 residues. V trimming: 1 base; J trimming: 4 bases; junction bases outside the gene matches: 2. Looked up from germline, CDR1 is SGHTS and CDR2 is YDEGEE. The chain's CDR3 is CASSLTSGTGANVLTF. The DNA of the CDR3 is TGTGCCAGCAGCTTGACTAGCGGGACGGGGGCCAACGTCCTGACTTTC.